The T cell receptor (beta chain) under discussion was sequenced for a study of vaccination and CD4 T cells after COVID-19. Overall study: Post-vaccination samples were procured at a median of roughly 70 days following dose two (range 14 to 241). Cultures designated as controls were supplied with a CEFX pool, an HIV-1 Nef pool, or no peptide.

CDR1 and CDR2 (germline): GTSNPN, SVGIG (reference sequence). This CDR3 is built from 13 residues. Trimming cost V 2 bases and J 0 bases, with 7 bases left between them. In the case of this clonotype: The antigen is not known.

Cultured CD4+ T cells had their DNA profiled by the Oncomine TCR Beta short-read assay. Each CDR3 protein gets one entry after TCRdb re-called the PCR reads with MiXCR. The sample contains roughly 20,000 distinct CDR3 sequences, about three quarters of which appear only once. Treatment meaning: roughly ten-day PBMC culture with coronavirus spike peptide pools or control peptides (ViraFEST assay). The V and J genes are TRBV30 and TRBJ1-1; D gene uncertain. This sample comprised CD4+ T cells from blood, cultured in vitro, obtained after SARS-CoV-2 vaccination. The sequence came from a human donor who received a COVID-19 vaccine. The CDR3 nucleotides read TGTGCCTGGAGTCTCGGATTGAACACTGAAGCTTTCTTT. Translated, it gives CAWSLGLNTEAFF.